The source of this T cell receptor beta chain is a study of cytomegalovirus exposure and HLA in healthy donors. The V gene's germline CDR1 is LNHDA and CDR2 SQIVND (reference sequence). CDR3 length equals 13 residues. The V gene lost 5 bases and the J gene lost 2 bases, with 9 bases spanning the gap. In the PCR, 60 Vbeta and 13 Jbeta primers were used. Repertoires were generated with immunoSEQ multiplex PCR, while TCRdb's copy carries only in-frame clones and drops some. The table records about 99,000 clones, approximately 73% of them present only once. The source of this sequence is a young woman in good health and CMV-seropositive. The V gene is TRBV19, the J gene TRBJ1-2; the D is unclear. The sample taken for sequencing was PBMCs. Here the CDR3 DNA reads TGTGCCAGTAGTGTTGACACCAACTATGGCTACACCTTC. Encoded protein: CASSVDTNYGYTF.